This T cell receptor (beta chain) is drawn from a study of OX40 agonist ivuxolimab in advanced cancers. About the study: Three patients had partial responses: one hepatocellular carcinoma, two cutaneous melanoma.

Germline V lookup: CDR1 SGHNT, CDR2 YYREEE (reference sequence). Trimming took off 0 bases at V and 6 bases at J, with 22 bases between the two ends. The CDR3 is 17 residues long. Clones were read by immunoSEQ multiplex PCR, and TCRdb kept only the in-frame ones, dropping some. The data contain about 100,000 clones, about 91% of them singletons. The sequencing here drew on CD4+ or CD8+ T cells sorted from blood, taken in a trial of the OX40 agonist ivuxolimab. The receptor was isolated from an adult with an advanced solid tumor such as melanoma, head and neck, liver or kidney cancer. The chain is built from TRBV5-4 and TRBJ2-7; the D gene is possibly TRBD2 (7 bases). CDR3 amino acids: CASSLGGAGLRFSEQYF. CDR3 nucleotides: TGTGCCAGCAGCTTGGGGGGGGCGGGACTACGCTTCTCCGAGCAGTACTTC.